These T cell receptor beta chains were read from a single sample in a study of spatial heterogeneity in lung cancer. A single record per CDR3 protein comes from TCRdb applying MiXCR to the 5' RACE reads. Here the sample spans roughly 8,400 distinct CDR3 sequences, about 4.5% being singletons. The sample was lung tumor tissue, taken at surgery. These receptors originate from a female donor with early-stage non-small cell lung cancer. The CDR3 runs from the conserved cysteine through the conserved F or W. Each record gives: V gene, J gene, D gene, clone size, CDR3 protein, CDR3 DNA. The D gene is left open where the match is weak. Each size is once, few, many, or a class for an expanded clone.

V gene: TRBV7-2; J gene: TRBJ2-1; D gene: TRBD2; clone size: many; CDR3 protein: CASSPGGTSGNNEQFF; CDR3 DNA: TGTGCCAGCAGCCCCGGGGGGACTAGCGGGAACAATGAGCAGTTCTTC
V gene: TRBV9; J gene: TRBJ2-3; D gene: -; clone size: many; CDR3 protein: CASSVVGSTDTQYF; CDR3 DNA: TGTGCCAGCAGCGTAGTCGGGAGCACAGATACGCAGTATTTT
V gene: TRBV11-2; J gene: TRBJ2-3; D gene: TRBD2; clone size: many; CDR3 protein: CASSPGGRTDTQYF; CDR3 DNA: TGTGCCAGCAGCCCGGGAGGGCGCACAGATACGCAGTATTTT
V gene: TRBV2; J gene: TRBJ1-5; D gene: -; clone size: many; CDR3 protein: CASSEPPYTSQAYNQPQHF; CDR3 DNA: TGTGCCAGCAGTGAGCCCCCGTACACTTCCCAGGCTTACAATCAGCCCCAGCATTTT
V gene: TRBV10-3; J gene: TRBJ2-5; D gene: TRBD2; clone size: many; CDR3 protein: CAIGVPEGGLSETQYF; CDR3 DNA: TGTGCCATCGGGGTCCCCGAGGGAGGGCTCTCAGAGACCCAGTACTTC
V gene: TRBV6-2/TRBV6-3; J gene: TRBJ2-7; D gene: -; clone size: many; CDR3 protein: CASSYPGTTRSGEQYF; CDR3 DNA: TGTGCCAGCAGTTACCCGGGGACAACAAGATCTGGTGAGCAGTACTTC
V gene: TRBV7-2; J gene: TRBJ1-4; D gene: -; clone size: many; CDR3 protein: CASSPSMANEKLFF; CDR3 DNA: TGTGCCAGCAGCCCAAGTATGGCTAATGAAAAACTGTTTTTT
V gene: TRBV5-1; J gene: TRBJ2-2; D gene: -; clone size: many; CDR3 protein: CASSRGDPNTGELFF; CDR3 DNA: TGCGCCAGCAGCAGAGGGGACCCGAACACCGGGGAGCTGTTTTTT
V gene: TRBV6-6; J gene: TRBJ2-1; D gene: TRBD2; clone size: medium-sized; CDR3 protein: CASSPSGLAGIHNEQFF; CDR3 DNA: TGTGCCAGCAGTCCCTCGGGACTAGCGGGAATCCACAATGAGCAGTTCTTC
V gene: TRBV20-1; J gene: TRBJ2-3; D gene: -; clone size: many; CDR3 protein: CSARSGYTDTQYF; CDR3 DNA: TGCAGTGCTAGGAGCGGATACACAGATACGCAGTATTTT
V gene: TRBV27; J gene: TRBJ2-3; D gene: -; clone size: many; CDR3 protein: CASSLLSTDTQYF; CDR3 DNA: TGTGCCAGCAGTTTGCTATCCACAGATACGCAGTATTTT
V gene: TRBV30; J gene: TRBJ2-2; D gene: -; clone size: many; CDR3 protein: CARGDRDTGELFF; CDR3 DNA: TGTGCCAGGGGGGACCGTGACACCGGGGAGCTGTTTTTT
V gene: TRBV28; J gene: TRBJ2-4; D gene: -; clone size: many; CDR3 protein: CASSPHPSLAKNIQYF; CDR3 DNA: TGTGCCAGCAGTCCACATCCTAGCCTGGCCAAAAACATTCAGTACTTC
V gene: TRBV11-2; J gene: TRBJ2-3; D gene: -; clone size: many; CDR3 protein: CASSLDQIDTQYF; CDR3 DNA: TGTGCCAGCAGCTTAGACCAGATAGATACGCAGTATTTT
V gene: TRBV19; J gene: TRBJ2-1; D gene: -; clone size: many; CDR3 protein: CASSFLAGFNEQFF; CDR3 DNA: TGTGCCAGTAGCTTTCTCGCGGGATTCAATGAGCAGTTCTTC
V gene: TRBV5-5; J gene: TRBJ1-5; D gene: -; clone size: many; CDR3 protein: CASSLAGWGHQPQHF; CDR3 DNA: TGTGCCAGCAGCTTGGCCGGTTGGGGGCATCAGCCCCAGCATTTT
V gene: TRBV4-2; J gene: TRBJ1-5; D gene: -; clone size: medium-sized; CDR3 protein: CASSQDLDSYQPQHF; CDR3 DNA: TGTGCCAGCAGCCAAGATCTTGACAGCTATCAGCCCCAGCATTTT
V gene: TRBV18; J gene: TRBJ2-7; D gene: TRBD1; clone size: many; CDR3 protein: CASSPLDTGQGFYEQYF; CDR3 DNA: TGTGCCAGCTCACCACTCGATACGGGACAGGGGTTCTACGAGCAGTACTTC
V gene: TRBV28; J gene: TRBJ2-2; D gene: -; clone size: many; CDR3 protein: CASSDRSYTGELFF; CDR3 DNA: TGTGCCAGCTCCGACAGGAGCTACACCGGGGAGCTGTTTTTT
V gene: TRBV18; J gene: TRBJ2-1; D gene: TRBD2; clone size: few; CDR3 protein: CASSPPGGRAEDEQFF; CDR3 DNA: TGTGCCAGCTCACCACCGGGCGGGAGGGCCGAGGATGAGCAGTTCTTC
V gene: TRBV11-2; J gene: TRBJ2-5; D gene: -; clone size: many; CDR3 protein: CASSFQGEETQYF; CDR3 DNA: TGTGCCAGCAGCTTTCAGGGCGAGGAGACCCAGTACTTC
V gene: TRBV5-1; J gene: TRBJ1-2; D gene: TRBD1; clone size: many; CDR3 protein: CASSLEPTGAGWYTF; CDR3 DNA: TGCGCCAGCAGCCTGGAGCCGACAGGGGCGGGTTGGTACACCTTC
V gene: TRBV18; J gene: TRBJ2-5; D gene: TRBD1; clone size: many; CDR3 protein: CASSSDRAIGETQYF; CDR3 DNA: TGTGCCAGCTCGTCAGACAGGGCCATCGGGGAGACCCAGTACTTC
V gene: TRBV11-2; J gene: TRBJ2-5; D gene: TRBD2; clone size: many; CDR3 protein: CASSLYGSSGGETQYF; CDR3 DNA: TGTGCCAGCAGCTTATATGGGTCTAGCGGGGGTGAGACCCAGTACTTC
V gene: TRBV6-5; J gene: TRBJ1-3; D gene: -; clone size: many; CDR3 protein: CASSYRGRGRSSGNTIYF; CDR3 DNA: TGTGCCAGCAGTTATAGGGGTAGGGGACGGAGCTCTGGAAACACCATATATTTT
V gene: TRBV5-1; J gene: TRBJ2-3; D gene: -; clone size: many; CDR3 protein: CASSSILGTPTSTDTQYF; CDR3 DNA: TGCGCCAGCAGCTCTATACTCGGGACTCCAACTAGCACAGATACGCAGTATTTT